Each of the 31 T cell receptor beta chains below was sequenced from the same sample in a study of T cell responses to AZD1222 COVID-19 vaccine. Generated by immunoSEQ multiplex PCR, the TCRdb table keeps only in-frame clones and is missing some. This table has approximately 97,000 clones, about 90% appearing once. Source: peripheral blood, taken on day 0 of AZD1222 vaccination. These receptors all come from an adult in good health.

The CDR3 DNA follows: TGTGCCAGCAGTTTATTAGTCCTAGCGGGAGGGCCGAAGCAGTTCTTC. Amino acids: CASSLLVLAGGPKQFF. The chain is built from TRBV27 and TRBJ2-1; the match to TRBD2 covers 12 bases. The germline V gene encodes CDR1 MNHEY and CDR2 SMNVEV (reference sequence). The CDR3 totals 16 residues. V was clipped by 1 base and J by 11 bases; unmatched bases: 9.

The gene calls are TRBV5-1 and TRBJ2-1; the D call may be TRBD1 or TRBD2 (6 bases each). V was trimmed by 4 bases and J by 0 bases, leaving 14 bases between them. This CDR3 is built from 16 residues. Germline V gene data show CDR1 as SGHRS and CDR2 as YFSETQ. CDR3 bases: TGCGCCAGCAGCGAATTCGGGGGCTCCTCCTACAATGAGCAGTTCTTC. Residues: CASSEFGGSSYNEQFF. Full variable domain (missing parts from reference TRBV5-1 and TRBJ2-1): KAGVTQTPRYLIKTRGQQVTLSCSPISGHRSVSWYQQTPGQGLQFLFEYFSETQRNKGNFPGRFSGRQFSNSRSEMNVSTLELGDSALYLCASSEFGGSSYNEQFFGPGTRLTVL.

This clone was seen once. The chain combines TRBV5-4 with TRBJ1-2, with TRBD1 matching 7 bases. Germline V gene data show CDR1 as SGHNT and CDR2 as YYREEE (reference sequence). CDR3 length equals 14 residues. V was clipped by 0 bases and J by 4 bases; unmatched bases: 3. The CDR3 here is CASSLGQGFYGYTF. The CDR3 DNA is TGTGCCAGCAGCTTGGGACAGGGCTTCTATGGCTACACCTTC.

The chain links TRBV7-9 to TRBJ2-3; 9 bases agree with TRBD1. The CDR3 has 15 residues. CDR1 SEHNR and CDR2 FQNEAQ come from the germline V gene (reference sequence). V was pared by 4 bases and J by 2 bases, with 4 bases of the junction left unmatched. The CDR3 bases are TGTGCCAGCAGCTCCGGGACAGGGTTCACAGATACGCAGTATTTT. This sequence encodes CASSSGTGFTDTQYF.

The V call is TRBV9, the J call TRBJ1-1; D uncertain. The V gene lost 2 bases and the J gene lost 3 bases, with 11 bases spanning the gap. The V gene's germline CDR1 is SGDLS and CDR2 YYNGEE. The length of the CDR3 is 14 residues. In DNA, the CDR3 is TGTGCCAGCAGCGTTCGACATCTGGACACTGAAGCTTTCTTT. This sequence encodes CASSVRHLDTEAFF. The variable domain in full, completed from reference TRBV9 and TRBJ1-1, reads DSGVTQTPKHLITATGQRVTLRCSPRSGDLSVYWYQQSLDQGLQFLIQYYNGEERAKGNILERFSAQQFPDLHSELNLSSLELGDSALYFCASSVRHLDTEAFFGQGTRLTVV.

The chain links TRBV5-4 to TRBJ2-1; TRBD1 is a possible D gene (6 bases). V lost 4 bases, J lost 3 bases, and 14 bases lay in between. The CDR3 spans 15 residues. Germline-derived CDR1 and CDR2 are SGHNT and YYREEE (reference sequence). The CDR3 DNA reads TGTGCCAGCAGCCGCGATGGGACATTCTACAATGAGCAGTTCTTC. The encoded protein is CASSRDGTFYNEQFF.

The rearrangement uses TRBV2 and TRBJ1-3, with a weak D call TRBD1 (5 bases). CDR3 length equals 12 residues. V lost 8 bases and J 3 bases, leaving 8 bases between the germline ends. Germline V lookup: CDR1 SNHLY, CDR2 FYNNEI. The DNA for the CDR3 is TGTGCCAGCCGGGGGAGTGGAAACACCATATATTTT. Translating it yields CASRGSGNTIYF.

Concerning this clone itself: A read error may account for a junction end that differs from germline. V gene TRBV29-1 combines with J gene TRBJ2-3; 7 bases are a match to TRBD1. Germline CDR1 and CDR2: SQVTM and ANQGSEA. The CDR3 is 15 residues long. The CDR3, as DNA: TGTTGTGCCCGCAGGGGGTACTCGGTCACAGATACGCAGTATTTT. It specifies CCARRGYSVTDTQYF.

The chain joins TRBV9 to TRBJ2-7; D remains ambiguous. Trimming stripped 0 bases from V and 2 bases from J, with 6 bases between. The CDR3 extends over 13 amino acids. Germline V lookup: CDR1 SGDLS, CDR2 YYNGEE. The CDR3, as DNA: TGTGCCAGCAGCGTAGAAGATGCCTACGAGCAGTACTTC. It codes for CASSVEDAYEQYF.

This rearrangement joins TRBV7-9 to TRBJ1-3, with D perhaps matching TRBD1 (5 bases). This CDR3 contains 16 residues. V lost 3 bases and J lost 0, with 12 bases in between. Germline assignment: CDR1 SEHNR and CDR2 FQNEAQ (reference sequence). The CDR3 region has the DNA TGTGCCAGCAGCTTTCTGGGGCCGAGCTCTGGAAACACCATATATTTT. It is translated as CASSFLGPSSGNTIYF.

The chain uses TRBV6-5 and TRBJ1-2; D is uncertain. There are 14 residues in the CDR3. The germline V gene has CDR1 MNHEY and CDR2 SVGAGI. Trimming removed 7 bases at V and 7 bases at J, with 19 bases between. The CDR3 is CASTITHGGGGYTF. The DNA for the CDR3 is TGTGCCAGCACCATTACCCATGGCGGTGGTGGCTACACCTTC.

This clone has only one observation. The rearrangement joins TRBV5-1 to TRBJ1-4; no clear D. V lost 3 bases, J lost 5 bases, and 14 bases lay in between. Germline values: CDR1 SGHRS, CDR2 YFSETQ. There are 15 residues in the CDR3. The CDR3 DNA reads TGCGCCAGCAGCTCTTCGGACGGCTCCAATGAAAAACTGTTTTTT. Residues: CASSSSDGSNEKLFF. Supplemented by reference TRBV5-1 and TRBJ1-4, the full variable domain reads KAGVTQTPRYLIKTRGQQVTLSCSPISGHRSVSWYQQTPGQGLQFLFEYFSETQRNKGNFPGRFSGRQFSNSRSEMNVSTLELGDSALYLCASSSSDGSNEKLFFGSGTQLSVL.

In DNA form, the CDR3 reads TGTGCCAGCAGTGAAAGACAGTATAGCAATCAGCCCCAGCATTTT. Translated: CASSERQYSNQPQHF. The rearrangement joins TRBV6-1 to TRBJ1-5; D is perhaps TRBD1 (5 bases). The CDR3 totals 15 residues. Germline V gene data show CDR1 as MNHNS and CDR2 as SASEGT. The V and J ends lost 2 bases and 0 bases respectively, with 8 bases between them.

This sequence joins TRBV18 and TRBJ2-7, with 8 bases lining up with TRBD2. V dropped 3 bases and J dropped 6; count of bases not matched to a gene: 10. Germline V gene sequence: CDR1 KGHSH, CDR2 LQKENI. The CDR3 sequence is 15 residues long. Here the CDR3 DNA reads TGTGCCAGCTCACCGCCGTCGGGGGGGGCGGGCGAGCAGTACTTC. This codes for CASSPPSGGAGEQYF.

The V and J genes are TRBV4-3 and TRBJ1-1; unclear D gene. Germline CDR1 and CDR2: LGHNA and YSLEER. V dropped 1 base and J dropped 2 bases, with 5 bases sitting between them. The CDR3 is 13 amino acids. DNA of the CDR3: TGCGCCAGCAGCCAAGTCGGTAACACTGAAGCTTTCTTT. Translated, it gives CASSQVGNTEAFF.

The CDR3 nucleotides read TGTGCCAGCAGCTTAGACGTCGGACAGGGGATCTACGAGCAGTACTTC. This gives the protein CASSLDVGQGIYEQYF. The rearrangement links TRBV11-3 to TRBJ2-7; 9 bases are a match to TRBD1. Germline V gene data show CDR1 as SGHNT and CDR2 as YENEEA. V shed 0 bases and J 3 bases; nucleotides not matched to a gene: 6. CDR3 length: 16 amino acids.

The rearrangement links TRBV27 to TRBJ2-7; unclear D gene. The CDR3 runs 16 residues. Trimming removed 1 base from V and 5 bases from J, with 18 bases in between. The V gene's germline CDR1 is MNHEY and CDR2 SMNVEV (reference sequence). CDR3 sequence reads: CASSLFSHYSSHEQYF. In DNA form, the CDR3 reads TGTGCCAGCAGTTTATTTTCGCACTACTCCTCTCACGAGCAGTACTTC.

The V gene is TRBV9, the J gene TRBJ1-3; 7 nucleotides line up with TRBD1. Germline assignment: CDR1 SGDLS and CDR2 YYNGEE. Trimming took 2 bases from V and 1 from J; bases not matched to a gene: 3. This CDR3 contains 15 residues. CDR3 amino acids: CASSVGTASGNTIYF. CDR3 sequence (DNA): TGTGCCAGCAGCGTGGGGACAGCGTCTGGAAACACCATATATTTT. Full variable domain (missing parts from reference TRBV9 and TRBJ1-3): DSGVTQTPKHLITATGQRVTLRCSPRSGDLSVYWYQQSLDQGLQFLIQYYNGEERAKGNILERFSAQQFPDLHSELNLSSLELGDSALYFCASSVGTASGNTIYFGEGSWLTVV.

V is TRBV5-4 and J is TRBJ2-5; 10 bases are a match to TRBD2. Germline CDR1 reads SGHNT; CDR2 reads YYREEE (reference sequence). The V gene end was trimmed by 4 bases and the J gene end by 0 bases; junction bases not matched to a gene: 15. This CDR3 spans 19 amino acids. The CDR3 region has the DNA TGTGCCAGCAGCGTCGGACTAGCGGCCGCACCTGGTAACCAAGAGACCCAGTACTTC. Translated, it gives CASSVGLAAAPGNQETQYF.

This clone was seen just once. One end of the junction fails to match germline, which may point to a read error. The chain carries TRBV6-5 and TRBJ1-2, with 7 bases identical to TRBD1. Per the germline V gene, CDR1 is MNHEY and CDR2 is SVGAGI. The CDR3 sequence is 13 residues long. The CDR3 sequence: CASSRTGPYGYIF. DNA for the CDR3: TGTGCCAGCAGTAGGACAGGTCCTTATGGCTACATCTTC.

The CDR3: CASSVLRGTYEQYF. The CDR3 bases are TGCGCCAGCAGCGTACTGAGGGGAACCTACGAGCAGTACTTC. V is TRBV4-1 and J is TRBJ2-7, with D possibly called TRBD1 or TRBD2 (5 bases each). Germline CDR1 MGHRA, CDR2 YSYEKL. Trimming shortened V by 5 bases and J by 2 bases, and 13 bases separated the two germline ends. This CDR3 has 14 amino acids.

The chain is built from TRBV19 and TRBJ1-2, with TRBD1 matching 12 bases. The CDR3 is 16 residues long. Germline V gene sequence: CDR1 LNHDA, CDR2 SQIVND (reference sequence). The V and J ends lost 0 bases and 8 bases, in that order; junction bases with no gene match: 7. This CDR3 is CASSIDRRDRGHGYTF. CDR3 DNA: TGTGCCAGTAGTATAGATCGTCGGGACAGGGGGCACGGCTACACCTTC. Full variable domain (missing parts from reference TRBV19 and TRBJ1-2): DGGITQSPKYLFRKEGQNVTLSCEQNLNHDAMYWYRQDPGQGLRLIYYSQIVNDFQKGDIAEGYSVSREKKESFPLTVTSAQKNPTAFYLCASSIDRRDRGHGYTFGSGTRLTVV.

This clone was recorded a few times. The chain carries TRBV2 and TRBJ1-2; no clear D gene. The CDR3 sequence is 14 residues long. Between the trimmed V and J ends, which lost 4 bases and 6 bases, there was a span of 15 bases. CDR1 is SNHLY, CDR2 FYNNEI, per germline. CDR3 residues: CASSGNSREDGYTF. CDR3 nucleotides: TGTGCCAGCAGTGGTAACAGCCGGGAGGATGGCTACACCTTC.

This chain's CDR3 is CATSDSGTDEQFF. The DNA of the CDR3 is TGTGCCACCAGTGATTCGGGGACTGACGAGCAGTTCTTC. The chain recombines TRBV24-1 with TRBJ2-1; D might be TRBD2 (6 bases). The ends were cut back, 2 bases at V and 10 bases at J, with 11 bases in the middle. Germline lookup yields CDR1 KGHDR and CDR2 SFDVKD. The CDR3 is 13 amino acids.

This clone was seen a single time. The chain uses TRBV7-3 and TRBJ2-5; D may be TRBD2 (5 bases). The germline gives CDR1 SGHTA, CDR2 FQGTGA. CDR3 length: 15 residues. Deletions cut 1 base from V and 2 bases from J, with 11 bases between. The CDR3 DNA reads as TGTGCCAGCAGCTTAAATCCGCGAGGGCAAGAGACCCAGTACTTC. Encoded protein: CASSLNPRGQETQYF.

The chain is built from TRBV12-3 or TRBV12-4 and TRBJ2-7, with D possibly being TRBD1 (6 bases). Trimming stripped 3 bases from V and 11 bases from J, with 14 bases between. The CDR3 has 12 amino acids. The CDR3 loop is CASSFLGAWEYF. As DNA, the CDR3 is TGTGCCAGCAGTTTTTTGGGGGCTTGGGAGTACTTC.

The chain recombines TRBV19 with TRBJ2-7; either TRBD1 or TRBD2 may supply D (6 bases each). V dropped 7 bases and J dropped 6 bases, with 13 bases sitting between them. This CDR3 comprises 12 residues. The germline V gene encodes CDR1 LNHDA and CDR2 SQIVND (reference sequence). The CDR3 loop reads CASNPQGGEQYF. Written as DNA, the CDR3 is TGTGCCAGTAACCCACAGGGAGGCGAGCAGTACTTC.

The chain's CDR3 is CASSLHRGRDQPQHF. CDR3 bases: TGTGCCAGCAGTTTGCACAGGGGGCGAGATCAGCCCCAGCATTTT. The V and J genes are TRBV27 and TRBJ1-5; 9 nucleotides agree with TRBD1. The CDR3 consists of 15 residues. Germline CDR1 MNHEY, CDR2 SMNVEV (reference sequence). V trimming: 3 bases; J trimming: 5 bases; junction bases outside the gene matches: 5.

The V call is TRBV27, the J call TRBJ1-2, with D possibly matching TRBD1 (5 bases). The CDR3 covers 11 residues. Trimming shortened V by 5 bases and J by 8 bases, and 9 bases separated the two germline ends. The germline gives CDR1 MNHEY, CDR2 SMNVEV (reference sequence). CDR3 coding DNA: TGTGCCAGCAGTGGGGCGGGGGGCTACACCTTC. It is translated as CASSGAGGYTF.

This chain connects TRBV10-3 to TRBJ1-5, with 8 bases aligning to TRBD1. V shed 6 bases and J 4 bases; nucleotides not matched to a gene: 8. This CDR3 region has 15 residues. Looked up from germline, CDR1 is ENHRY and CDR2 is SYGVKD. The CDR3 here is CAIRPSGQANQPQHF. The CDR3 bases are TGTGCCATCAGGCCCTCGGGACAGGCTAATCAGCCCCAGCATTTT.

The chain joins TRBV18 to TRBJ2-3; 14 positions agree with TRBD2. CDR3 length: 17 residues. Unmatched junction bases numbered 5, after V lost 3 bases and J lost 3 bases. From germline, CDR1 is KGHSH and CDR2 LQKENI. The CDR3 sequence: CASSPGTSGGRTDTQYF. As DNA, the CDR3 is TGTGCCAGCTCACCCGGGACTAGCGGGGGTCGAACAGATACGCAGTATTTT.